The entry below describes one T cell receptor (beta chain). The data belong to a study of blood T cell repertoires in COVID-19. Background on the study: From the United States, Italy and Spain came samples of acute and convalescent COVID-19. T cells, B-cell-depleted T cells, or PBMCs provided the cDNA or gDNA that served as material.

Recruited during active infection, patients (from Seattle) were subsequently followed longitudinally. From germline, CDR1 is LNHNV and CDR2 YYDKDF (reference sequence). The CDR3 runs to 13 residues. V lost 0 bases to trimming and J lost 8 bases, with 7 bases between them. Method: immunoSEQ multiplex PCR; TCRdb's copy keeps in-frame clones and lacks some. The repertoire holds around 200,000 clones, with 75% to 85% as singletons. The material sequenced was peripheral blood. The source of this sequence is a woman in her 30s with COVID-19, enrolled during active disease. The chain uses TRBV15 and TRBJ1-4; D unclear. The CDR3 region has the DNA TGTGCCACCAGCAGAGATCGGGTCGAAAAACTGTTTTTT. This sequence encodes CATSRDRVEKLFF.